The source of this T cell receptor beta chain is a study of human versus mouse CDR3 diversity and MHC coevolution. CDR1 and CDR2 from the germline V gene are SGDLS and YYNGEE. Trimming left V 2 bases short and J 6 bases short, with 15 bases between. The CDR3 covers 15 residues. Here immunoSEQ multiplex PCR was the method, and the copy in TCRdb shows in-frame clones only, minus some. Here the sample spans fewer than 80,000 clones, around 90% being singletons. Naive CD4 T cells were sorted as CD45RO-negative, CD62L-positive. Study outcomes and limitations: Human CDR3s averaged more deletions and insertions than mouse CDR3s. Humans had the largest estimated TCR beta repertoire, 1.5 million to 2 million clonotypes. Among all groups, two of three human donors showed least clonal inequality.

In the case of this clone: Its antigen is unidentified.

Sequenced input: naive CD4+ T cells from blood. Documented subset: CD45RO-negative CD62L-positive naive CD4 T cells. This TCR was recovered from a person between 25 and 69 years old in good health. V is TRBV9 and J is TRBJ2-1, with D tentatively TRBD2 (6 bases). CDR3 sequence (DNA): TGTGCCAGCAGCGTCCGGGACTCGCAGATCAATGAGCAGTTCTTC. Translated: CASSVRDSQINEQFF.